This T cell receptor (beta chain) derives from a study of blood T cell repertoires in COVID-19. About the study: The United States, Italy and Spain supplied acute and convalescent COVID-19 samples.

The V gene's germline CDR1 is MGHRA and CDR2 YSYEKL. The length of the CDR3 is 15 residues. V trimming: 1 base; J trimming: 5 bases; junction bases outside the gene matches: 7. Profiled with immunoSEQ multiplex PCR; TCRdb holds only in-frame clones, not every one. The sample lists fewer than 250,000 clones; around 87% were seen once. The origin of this receptor is a man aged 55 to 70 with acute or convalescent COVID-19. The gene calls are TRBV4-1 and TRBJ1-2; 7 bases line up with TRBD1. The source material was peripheral blood. The CDR3 DNA is TGCGCCAGCAGCCAAGCCGCCGTGACAGGGTATGGCTACACCTTC. Protein: CASSQAAVTGYGYTF.